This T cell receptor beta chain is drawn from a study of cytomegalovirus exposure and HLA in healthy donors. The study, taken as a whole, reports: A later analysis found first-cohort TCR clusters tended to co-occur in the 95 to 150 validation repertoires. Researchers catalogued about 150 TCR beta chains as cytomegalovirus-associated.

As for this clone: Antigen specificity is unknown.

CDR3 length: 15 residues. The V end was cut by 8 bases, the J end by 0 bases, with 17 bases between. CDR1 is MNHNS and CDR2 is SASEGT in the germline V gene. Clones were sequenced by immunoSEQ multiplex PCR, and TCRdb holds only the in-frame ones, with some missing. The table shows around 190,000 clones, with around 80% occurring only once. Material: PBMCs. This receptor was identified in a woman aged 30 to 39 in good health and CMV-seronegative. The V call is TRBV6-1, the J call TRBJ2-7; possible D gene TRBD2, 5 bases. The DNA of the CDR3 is TGTGCCAGCTGTCGTTTACTAGATATCTCCTACGAGCAGTACTTC. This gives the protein CASCRLLDISYEQYF.